The present TCR beta chain was sequenced within a study of T cells in Graves' hyperthyroidism and ophthalmopathy. This clonotype showed up many times. Its antigen is currently unknown. Study-level findings and limits: Before onset, ophthalmopathy was predicted by the model a median about six months earlier.

Recently diagnosed hyperthyroidism of less than 2 months' duration affected patients aged 18 to 65. Amplified TCR beta CDR3 regions came from RNA transcripts. TCR CDR3 underwent first-round RT-PCR with the HTBI primer set. TCRdb processed the multiplex PCR reads anew with MiXCR; each CDR3 protein has one entry. The table shows fewer than 450,000 distinct CDR3 sequences, with about a sixth occurring only once. Germline loops: CDR1 SGHRS, CDR2 YFSETQ. V lost 0 bases, J lost 0 bases, and 9 bases lay in between. The CDR3 sequence is 15 residues long. The chain couples TRBV5-1 to TRBJ1-1; D remains unclear. The TCR was taken from a woman aged 25 to 39 with Graves' hyperthyroidism that later progressed to Graves' ophthalmopathy. Specimen: blood. CDR3 sequence reads: CASSLEAAMNTEAFF. CDR3 bases: TGCGCCAGCAGCTTGGAGGCAGCTATGAACACTGAAGCTTTCTTT. Full variable domain (rest looked up from reference TRBV5-1 and TRBJ1-1): KAGVTQTPRYLIKTRGQQVTLSCSPISGHRSVSWYQQTPGQGLQFLFEYFSETQRNKGNFPGRFSGRQFSNSRSEMNVSTLELGDSALYLCASSLEAAMNTEAFFGQGTRLTVV.